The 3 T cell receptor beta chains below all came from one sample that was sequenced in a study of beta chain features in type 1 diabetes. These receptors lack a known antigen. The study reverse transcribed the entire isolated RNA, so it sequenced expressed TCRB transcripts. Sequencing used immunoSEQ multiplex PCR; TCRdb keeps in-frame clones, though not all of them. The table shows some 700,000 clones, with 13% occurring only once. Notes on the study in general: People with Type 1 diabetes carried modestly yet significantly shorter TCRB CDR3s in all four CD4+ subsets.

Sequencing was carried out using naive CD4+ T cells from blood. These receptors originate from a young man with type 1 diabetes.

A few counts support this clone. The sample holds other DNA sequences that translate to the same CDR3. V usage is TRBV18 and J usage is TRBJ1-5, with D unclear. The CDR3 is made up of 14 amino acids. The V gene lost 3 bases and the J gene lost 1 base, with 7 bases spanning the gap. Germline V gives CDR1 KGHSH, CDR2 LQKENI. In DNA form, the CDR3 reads TGTGCCAGCTCACCGGGTCTGAGCAATCAGCCCCAGCATTTT. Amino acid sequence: CASSPGLSNQPQHF.

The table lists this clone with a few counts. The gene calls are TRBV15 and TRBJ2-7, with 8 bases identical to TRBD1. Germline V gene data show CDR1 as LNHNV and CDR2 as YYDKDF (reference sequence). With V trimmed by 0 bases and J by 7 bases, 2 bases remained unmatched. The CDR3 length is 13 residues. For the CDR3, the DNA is TGTGCCACCAGCAGAGATTGGGACAGGGAGCAGTACTTC. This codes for CATSRDWDREQYF. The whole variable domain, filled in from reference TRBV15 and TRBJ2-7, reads DAMVIQNPRYQVTQFGKPVTLSCSQTLNHNVMYWYQQKSSQAPKLLFHYYDKDFNNEADTPDNFQSRRPNTSFCFLDIRSPGLGDTAMYLCATSRDWDREQYFGPGTRLTVT.

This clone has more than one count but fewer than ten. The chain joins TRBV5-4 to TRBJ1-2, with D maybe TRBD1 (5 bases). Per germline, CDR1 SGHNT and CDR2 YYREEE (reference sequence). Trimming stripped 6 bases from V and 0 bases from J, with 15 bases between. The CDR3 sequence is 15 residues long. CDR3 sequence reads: CASTTGGSSNYGYTF. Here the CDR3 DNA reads TGTGCCAGCACTACGGGGGGATCGTCTAACTATGGCTACACCTTC.